This TCR beta chain is drawn from a study of breast tumors, draining lymph nodes, adjacent tissues. This clonotype was seen at least ten times. Samples came from axillary lymph nodes draining the breast cancer. TCRdb recomputed calls from the multiplex PCR reads with MiXCR, one row per CDR3 protein. The sample consists of about 180,000 distinct CDR3 sequences, about 30% of them appearing once. V trimming: 5 bases; J trimming: 4 bases; junction bases outside the gene matches: 13. CDR1 is SGHNT and CDR2 is YENEEA in the germline V gene. CDR3 length: 17 amino acids. This TCR came from a female donor with breast cancer. Some clones in this sample may be carry-over from other donors' samples. This chain uses TRBV11-3 with TRBJ1-3, with 8 bases that match TRBD1. The specimen was axillary lymph node tissue. CDR3 residues: CASSPNRGSFLGNTIYF. CDR3 DNA: TGTGCCAGCAGCCCAAACAGGGGGAGCTTCCTAGGAAACACCATATATTTT. The full variable domain, completed using reference TRBV11-3 and TRBJ1-3, is EAGVVQSPRYKIIEKKQPVAFWCNPISGHNTLYWYLQNLGQGPELLIRYENEEAVDDSQLPKDRFSAERLKGVDSTLKIQPAELGDSAVYLCASSPNRGSFLGNTIYFGEGSWLTVV.